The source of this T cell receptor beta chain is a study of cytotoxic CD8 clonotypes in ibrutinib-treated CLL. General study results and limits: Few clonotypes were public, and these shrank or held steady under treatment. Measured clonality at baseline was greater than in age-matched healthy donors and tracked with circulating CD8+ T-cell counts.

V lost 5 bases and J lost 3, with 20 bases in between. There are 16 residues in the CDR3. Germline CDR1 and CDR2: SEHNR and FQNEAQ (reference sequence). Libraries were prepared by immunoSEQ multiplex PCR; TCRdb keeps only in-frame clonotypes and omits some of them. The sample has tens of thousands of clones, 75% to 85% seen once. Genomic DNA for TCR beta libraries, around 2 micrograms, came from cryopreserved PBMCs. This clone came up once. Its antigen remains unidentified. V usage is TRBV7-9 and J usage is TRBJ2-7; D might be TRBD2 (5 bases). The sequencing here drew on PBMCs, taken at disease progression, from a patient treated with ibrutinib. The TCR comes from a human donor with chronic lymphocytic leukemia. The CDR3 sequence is CASSHGGSGSFYEQYF. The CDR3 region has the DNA TGTGCCAGCAGCCATGGCGGGTCGGGAAGTTTCTACGAGCAGTACTTC.